Shown below are 20 T cell receptor beta chains from a single sample sequenced in a study of radiation and T cells in renal cell carcinoma. Time point defined: baseline pretreatment blood. As for treatment: 15 Gy SBRT to primary tumor, nephrectomy 4 weeks later. Produced via immunoSEQ multiplex PCR; TCRdb's table is partial and in-frame only. The top ten clones hold around 2.8% of a sample with about 130,000 clones, approximately 82% of them seen once. The sample in question was blood, obtained from a patient whose treatment included radiotherapy and nephrectomy. These receptors were collected from a woman aged 55 to 70 with renal cell carcinoma.

The chain has TRBV5-6 and TRBJ1-1, with D perhaps matching TRBD1 (6 bases). The germline V gene has CDR1 SGHDT and CDR2 YYEEEE. Trimming stripped 4 bases from V and 1 base from J, with 14 bases between. The CDR3 runs 15 residues. CDR3 in DNA: TGTGCCAGCAGCAGAATACAGGGAACGAACACTGAAGCTTTCTTT. As protein: CASSRIQGTNTEAFF.

This rearrangement joins TRBV10-3 to TRBJ2-1, with D perhaps TRBD1 (5 bases). The CDR3 is 11 amino acids. The germline V and J ends were trimmed by 4 bases and 7 bases, with 5 bases remaining between them. The V gene's germline CDR1 is ENHRY and CDR2 SYGVKD. The CDR3 spells CAISGTNEQFF. The CDR3 bases are TGTGCCATCAGTGGGACAAATGAGCAGTTCTTC.

The chain carries TRBV11-1 and TRBJ2-1, with D hard to call. Trimming took 0 bases from V and 3 from J, leaving 12 bases between them. The CDR3 contains 16 residues. From germline, CDR1 is SGHAT and CDR2 FQDESV (reference sequence). The CDR3: CASSLATAANYNEQFF. The CDR3 region has the DNA TGTGCCAGCAGCTTAGCCACGGCCGCGAACTACAATGAGCAGTTCTTC.

V is TRBV5-1 and J is TRBJ2-2; 7 nucleotides agree with TRBD1. The CDR3 is 15 amino acids. CDR1 is SGHRS and CDR2 is YFSETQ in the germline V gene. The junction had 11 bases not matched to a gene; V was cut back by 6 bases and J by 6 bases. The DNA for the CDR3 is TGCGCCAGCAAAGGGGGACAGAATAATCCCGGGGAGCTGTTTTTT. Translating it yields CASKGGQNNPGELFF. The whole variable domain, remainder taken from reference TRBV5-1 and TRBJ2-2, is KAGVTQTPRYLIKTRGQQVTLSCSPISGHRSVSWYQQTPGQGLQFLFEYFSETQRNKGNFPGRFSGRQFSNSRSEMNVSTLELGDSALYLCASKGGQNNPGELFFGEGSRLTVL.

The gene calls are TRBV6-6 and TRBJ2-7, with a tentative D call TRBD1 (5 bases). This CDR3 contains 14 residues. The germline V gene has CDR1 MNHNY and CDR2 SVGAGI (reference sequence). Trimming stripped 5 bases from V and 2 bases from J, with 13 bases between. Here the CDR3 DNA reads TGTGCCAGCAGTCCGCGGACACTCCCCTACGAGCAGTACTTC. Protein: CASSPRTLPYEQYF.

The V and J genes are TRBV4-1 and TRBJ1-1; D call uncertain. The V and J ends lost 0 bases and 4 bases respectively, with 15 bases between them. Germline values: CDR1 MGHRA, CDR2 YSYEKL. The CDR3 runs to 16 residues. In DNA, the CDR3 is TGCGCCAGCAGCCAAGATGGGAACAGTTTGGTCACTGAAGCTTTCTTT. Translation: CASSQDGNSLVTEAFF.

V and J are TRBV11-2 and TRBJ2-7; 7 nucleotides agree with TRBD1. The CDR3 spans 14 residues. The V and J ends lost 7 bases and 2 bases, in that order; junction bases with no gene match: 8. Germline CDR1 is SGHAT and CDR2 is FQNNGV. In DNA form, the CDR3 reads TGTGCCAGCACCTCAGGGGGATCGACCTACGAGCAGTACTTC. As protein: CASTSGGSTYEQYF.

The V gene is TRBV7-2, the J gene TRBJ2-5; 13 bases are shared with TRBD2. This CDR3 is built from 17 residues. Germline values: CDR1 SGHTA, CDR2 FQGNSA. The ends lost 5 bases at V and 6 bases at J; junction bases unmatched: 12. The CDR3, as DNA: TGTGCCAGCAGCACTTACGAGGGACTAGCGGGAAGAAAGACCCAGTACTTC. Translating it yields CASSTYEGLAGRKTQYF.

This chain joins TRBV19 and TRBJ1-5; TRBD1 aligns across 7 bases. Per the germline V gene, CDR1 is LNHDA and CDR2 is SQIVND (reference sequence). There are 15 residues in the CDR3. After removal of 5 bases from V and 3 bases from J, the junction contained 7 bases not matched to a gene. The CDR3 sequence is CASSLTGALNQPQHF. The CDR3 DNA is TGTGCCAGTAGTCTCACAGGGGCTCTCAATCAGCCCCAGCATTTT. The full variable domain, its missing parts supplied by reference TRBV19 and TRBJ1-5, is DGGITQSPKYLFRKEGQNVTLSCEQNLNHDAMYWYRQDPGQGLRLIYYSQIVNDFQKGDIAEGYSVSREKKESFPLTVTSAQKNPTAFYLCASSLTGALNQPQHFGDGTRLSIL.

The rearrangement uses TRBV11-2 and TRBJ2-3; 10 bases fit TRBD1. The V gene end was trimmed by 5 bases and the J gene end by 5 bases; junction bases not matched to a gene: 10. Germline CDR1 reads SGHAT; CDR2 reads FQNNGV. The CDR3 totals 16 residues. CDR3 DNA: TGTGCCAGCAGCCAGCCATGGACAGGGGGTAGAGATACGCAGTATTTT. Protein: CASSQPWTGGRDTQYF.

The chain employs TRBV28 and TRBJ2-7; D may match TRBD1 or TRBD2 (5 bases each). In germline, CDR1 is MDHEN, CDR2 SYDVKM. V lost 5 bases to trimming and J lost 1 base, with 24 bases between them. The CDR3 length is 18 residues. In DNA, the CDR3 is TGTGCCAGCAGTCTATCCAGTCGTTGGGGGAGAACTTCCTACGAGCAGTACTTC. Its translation: CASSLSSRWGRTSYEQYF. Supplemented by reference TRBV28 and TRBJ2-7, the full variable domain reads DVKVTQSSRYLVKRTGEKVFLECVQDMDHENMFWYRQDPGLGLRLIYFSYDVKMKEKGDIPEGYSVSREKKERFSLILESASTNQTSMYLCASSLSSRWGRTSYEQYFGPGTRLTVT.

With regard to this clone: Other DNA sequences in the same sample also yield this CDR3. V and J are TRBV28 and TRBJ2-1; no firm D call. The germline CDR1 and CDR2 sequences are MDHEN and SYDVKM. The germline V and J ends were trimmed by 6 bases and 3 bases, with 3 bases remaining between them. This CDR3 is 11 amino acids long. Written as DNA, the CDR3 is TGTGCCAGCAGCCTCTACAATGAGCAGTTCTTC. It yields the protein CASSLYNEQFF. Looking up the rest from reference TRBV28 and TRBJ2-1 gives the full variable domain: DVKVTQSSRYLVKRTGEKVFLECVQDMDHENMFWYRQDPGLGLRLIYFSYDVKMKEKGDIPEGYSVSREKKERFSLILESASTNQTSMYLCASSLYNEQFFGPGTRLTVL.

This clone showed up just once. The gene calls are TRBV27 and TRBJ1-1; TRBD1 aligns across 7 bases. This CDR3 has 15 residues. Germline CDR1 and CDR2: MNHEY and SMNVEV (reference sequence). Unmatched junction bases numbered 11, after V lost 7 bases and J lost 3 bases. CDR3 loop: CASTQGEGTYTEAFF. The CDR3 DNA is TGTGCCAGCACCCAGGGGGAGGGCACCTACACTGAAGCTTTCTTT.

This clone was seen just once. The J gene is TRBJ2-2, the V gene TRBV27; TRBD2 matches 11 bases. The CDR3 has 16 residues. Per the germline V gene, CDR1 is MNHEY and CDR2 is SMNVEV (reference sequence). The ends lost 3 bases at V and 3 bases at J; junction bases unmatched: 3. CDR3 sequence reads: CASSLTSGTYTGELFF. As DNA, the CDR3 is TGTGCCAGCAGTTTGACTAGCGGGACATACACCGGGGAGCTGTTTTTT.

There are a few counts of this clone. The chain combines TRBV27 with TRBJ2-7; no firm D call. V lost 5 bases and J lost 3, with 20 bases in between. The germline gives CDR1 MNHEY, CDR2 SMNVEV (reference sequence). This CDR3 spans 16 amino acids. Here the CDR3 reads CASSPESGFLGYEQYF. The DNA of the CDR3 is TGTGCCAGCAGTCCGGAATCCGGGTTCCTGGGCTACGAGCAGTACTTC.

V usage is TRBV4-1 and J usage is TRBJ1-2; tentative D call: TRBD1 (5 bases). Trimming took 4 bases from V and 0 from J, leaving 12 bases between them. The CDR3 is made up of 15 amino acids. The germline CDR1 and CDR2 sequences are MGHRA and YSYEKL. The DNA for the CDR3 is TGCGCCAGCAGCCGGATTCAGGGAGCTAACTATGGCTACACCTTC. Its protein is CASSRIQGANYGYTF.

This clone was picked up one time. The gene calls are TRBV2 and TRBJ2-7; 8 bases are shared with TRBD1. The CDR3 extends over 13 amino acids. Germline assignment: CDR1 SNHLY and CDR2 FYNNEI. Trimming at V came to 7 bases and at J to 4 bases, leaving 6 bases not matched to a gene. CDR3 bases: TGTGCCAGCACTCGAGACAGGGGTTACGAGCAGTACTTC. Translating gives CASTRDRGYEQYF. Looking up the rest from reference TRBV2 and TRBJ2-7 gives the full variable domain: EPEVTQTPSHQVTQMGQEVILRCVPISNHLYFYWYRQILGQKVEFLVSFYNNEISEKSEIFDDQFSVERPDGSNFTLKIRSTKLEDSAMYFCASTRDRGYEQYFGPGTRLTVT.

The chain joins TRBV30 to TRBJ1-2; no definite D call. The germline V gene encodes CDR1 GTSNPN and CDR2 SVGIG (reference sequence). The CDR3 consists of 13 residues. V was trimmed by 1 base and J by 5 bases, leaving 11 bases between them. CDR3 in amino acids: CAWSGVGPYGYTF. The CDR3, as DNA: TGTGCCTGGAGTGGGGTTGGACCGTATGGCTACACCTTC.

The V call is TRBV28, the J call TRBJ1-1; 10 bases map to TRBD1. After removal of 10 bases from V and 8 bases from J, the junction contained 13 bases not matched to a gene. The CDR3 contains 14 residues. Germline V gene lookup returns CDR1 MDHEN and CDR2 SYDVKM. CDR3 region: CATYTGTGVGEAFF. As DNA, the CDR3 is TGTGCCACCTATACCGGGACAGGGGTTGGGGAAGCTTTCTTT.

The rearrangement uses TRBV10-1 and TRBJ2-7; D is uncertain. Germline CDR1 reads WNHNN; CDR2 reads SYGVQD (reference sequence). The CDR3 totals 11 residues. Trimming took off 11 bases at V and 5 bases at J, with 13 bases between the two ends. The CDR3 region is CARKGVHEQYF. The CDR3 DNA sequence: TGCGCCCGCAAGGGTGTCCACGAGCAGTACTTC.